This T cell receptor (beta chain) was obtained from a study of T cells in Graves' hyperthyroidism and ophthalmopathy (dated by TCRdb to between 2017 and 2020). As for the study more broadly: Peripheral blood was collected at initial diagnosis, before any treatment. After sampling, hyperthyroidism patients received methimazole starting at 30 mg daily, and ophthalmopathy patients received high-dose intravenous methylprednisolone. To identify distinguishing TCR V-J signatures, a discovery cohort of some 99 patients was used, comprising 40 to 45 with Graves' ophthalmopathy and around 60 with stable Graves' hyperthyroidism. An independent validation cohort of about 19 hyperthyroidism patients and approximately 17 patients who later progressed to ophthalmopathy tested prospective prediction of ophthalmopathy. The roughly 99 discovery patients were divided at random into training and test sets in a 7:3 ratio. TCR Vbeta CDR3 sequencing of roughly 140 peripheral blood samples (about 45 ophthalmopathy, 75 to 80 hyperthyroidism and roughly 17 progressor patients) is reported in the paper. In six Graves' hyperthyroidism patients, the study also compared T-cell repertoires from thyroid tissue with T-cell repertoires from blood.

Including cysteine and phenylalanine, the CDR3 has 15 amino acids. Only CDR3 DNA is held: 45 bases, read in frame from base 1. V is trimmed back by 7 bases and J by 6 bases, and the junction contains 10 bases that no gene match accounts for. CDR1 LNHDA and CDR2 SQIVND were looked up in the germline V gene (reference sequence). The TCR beta CDR3 regions were amplified from RNA transcripts. The first round of RT-PCR for the TCR CDR3 was performed with the HTBI primer set and the Qiagen OneStep RT-PCR kit. Libraries were constructed in a second round of multiplex PCR, after which size selection and purification were carried out. Sequencing of the libraries was done on an Illumina HiSeq2000 using paired-end 100 bp reads. The source study handled its data this way. SOAPnuke was used to process the raw data, with reads discarded if the reads contained adapters or uncalled bases, had a mean Phred below 15, or lacked an exact constant-primer or identifier match. High-quality paired reads were merged with COPE v1.2.5, and unique nucleotide sequences were defined as clonotypes. MiTCR v1.1 was used to align the clonotypes against IMGT TRBV, TRBD and TRBJ reference segments. Analysis was restricted to V-J combinations with a frequency above 0.0001, which covered 99% to 99.2% of repertoires. The TCS score was defined as F50 (clonal expansion) divided by E x V (chaos), with BLOSUM62-based TCRdist calculated between CDR3 peptides within each V-J. Welch's t-statistics and random forest reduced roughly 500 V-J features to roughly 13, which were used in a naive Bayes classifier (R e1071). The raw public data were reprocessed by TCRdb itself: fastp quality trimming at Q25, MiXCR clonotype calling, in-frame beta chains only. A single entry per CDR3 protein holds the most common genes and DNA from its merged rows. The authors' filters were not applied to this entry. Across this sample there are 200,000 to 300,000 distinct CDR3 sequences, with about 25% seen only once. The leading ten clones occupy 35% to 40% of the sample.

Beyond this particular receptor, the publication reports: Most expanded thyroid clonotypes (frequency above 0.001) were also detected in blood, suggesting blood repertoires may reflect thyroid immune responses. Ophthalmopathy was separated from stable hyperthyroidism by a 13 V-J signature model, with approximately 85% sensitivity and just over 81% specificity obtained in cross-validation and 80%/75% obtained in testing. In validation, the model predicted progression to ophthalmopathy a median of roughly 6.5 months before onset, with 65% to 71% sensitivity and about 72% specificity. Sample size was not statistically predetermined, and investigators were not blinded to group allocation.

This clonotype has a count of ten or more. Its specific antigen is unknown. Base qualities were left out, and no much larger clone turns up one base away. Ophthalmopathy patients had moderately to severely active disease, Clinical Activity Score of at least 3, NOSPECS grade of at least 4, and duration under 3 months. Patients with uncontrolled infections, other autoimmune diseases, pregnancy or lactation were excluded. Clinical symptoms, serum thyroxine and TRAb, thyroid ultrasound, and orbital computed tomography formed the basis for the diagnoses. PBMCs were separated from over 9 ml of fresh peripheral blood using Ficoll-Paque density gradient centrifugation. Total RNA was extracted with Trizol reagent, and quality was checked on an Agilent 2100 Bioanalyzer.

The clonotype was recovered from a woman in her forties with Graves' ophthalmopathy. The sequenced material came from blood. This sequence uses TRBV19 and TRBJ1-5; 9 central bases correspond to TRBD1. The DNA sequence reads TGTGCCAGTAATATCCCGGGACAGGGTACTCAGCCCCAGCATTTT. This encodes CASNIPGQGTQPQHF.